This TCR beta chain is from a study of cytomegalovirus exposure and HLA in healthy donors. PCR employed 60 Vbeta and 13 Jbeta primers. Authors' methods: In a later analysis, approximately 80 million unique TCR beta chains included roughly 11 million shared by two or more donors. The data were produced by immunoSEQ multiplex PCR, yet TCRdb's version contains in-frame clones alone and is incomplete. The D gene and trimming were derived from the DNA, and the V and J assignments and clone size from that table. The sample carries 95,000 or so clones, about 73% recorded once. This CDR3 is 13 amino acids long. CDR1 is SNHLY, CDR2 FYNNEI, per germline. V was pared by 10 bases and J by 2 bases, with 8 bases of the junction left unmatched. Comments on this clone: Its antigen is still unknown.

Study-level points and caveats: Cytomegalovirus-associated status was assigned to some 180 TCR beta chains.

V and J are TRBV2 and TRBJ2-7; TRBD1 aligns across 7 bases. The sequence derives from a woman between 45 and 65 years old in good health and CMV-seropositive. Sequenced: PBMCs. The DNA of the CDR3 is TGTGCCACCGGCCGGGACAGTACCTACGAGCAGTACTTC. Amino acids: CATGRDSTYEQYF.